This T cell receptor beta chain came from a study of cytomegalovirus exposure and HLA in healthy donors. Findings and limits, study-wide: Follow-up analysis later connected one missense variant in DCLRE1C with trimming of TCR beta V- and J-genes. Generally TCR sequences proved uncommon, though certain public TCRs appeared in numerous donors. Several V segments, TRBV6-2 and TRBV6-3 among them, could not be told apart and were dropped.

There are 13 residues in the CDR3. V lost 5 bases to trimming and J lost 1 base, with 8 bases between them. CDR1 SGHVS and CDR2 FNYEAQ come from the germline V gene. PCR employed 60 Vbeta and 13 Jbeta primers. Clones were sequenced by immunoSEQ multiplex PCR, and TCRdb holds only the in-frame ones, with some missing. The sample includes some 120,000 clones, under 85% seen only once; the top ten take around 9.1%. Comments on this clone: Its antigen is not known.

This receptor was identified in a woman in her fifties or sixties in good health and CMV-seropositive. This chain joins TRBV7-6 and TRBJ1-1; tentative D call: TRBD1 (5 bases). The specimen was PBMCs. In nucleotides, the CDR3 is TGTGCCAGCAGCGCCCAGGGGAACACTGAAGCTTTCTTT. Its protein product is CASSAQGNTEAFF.